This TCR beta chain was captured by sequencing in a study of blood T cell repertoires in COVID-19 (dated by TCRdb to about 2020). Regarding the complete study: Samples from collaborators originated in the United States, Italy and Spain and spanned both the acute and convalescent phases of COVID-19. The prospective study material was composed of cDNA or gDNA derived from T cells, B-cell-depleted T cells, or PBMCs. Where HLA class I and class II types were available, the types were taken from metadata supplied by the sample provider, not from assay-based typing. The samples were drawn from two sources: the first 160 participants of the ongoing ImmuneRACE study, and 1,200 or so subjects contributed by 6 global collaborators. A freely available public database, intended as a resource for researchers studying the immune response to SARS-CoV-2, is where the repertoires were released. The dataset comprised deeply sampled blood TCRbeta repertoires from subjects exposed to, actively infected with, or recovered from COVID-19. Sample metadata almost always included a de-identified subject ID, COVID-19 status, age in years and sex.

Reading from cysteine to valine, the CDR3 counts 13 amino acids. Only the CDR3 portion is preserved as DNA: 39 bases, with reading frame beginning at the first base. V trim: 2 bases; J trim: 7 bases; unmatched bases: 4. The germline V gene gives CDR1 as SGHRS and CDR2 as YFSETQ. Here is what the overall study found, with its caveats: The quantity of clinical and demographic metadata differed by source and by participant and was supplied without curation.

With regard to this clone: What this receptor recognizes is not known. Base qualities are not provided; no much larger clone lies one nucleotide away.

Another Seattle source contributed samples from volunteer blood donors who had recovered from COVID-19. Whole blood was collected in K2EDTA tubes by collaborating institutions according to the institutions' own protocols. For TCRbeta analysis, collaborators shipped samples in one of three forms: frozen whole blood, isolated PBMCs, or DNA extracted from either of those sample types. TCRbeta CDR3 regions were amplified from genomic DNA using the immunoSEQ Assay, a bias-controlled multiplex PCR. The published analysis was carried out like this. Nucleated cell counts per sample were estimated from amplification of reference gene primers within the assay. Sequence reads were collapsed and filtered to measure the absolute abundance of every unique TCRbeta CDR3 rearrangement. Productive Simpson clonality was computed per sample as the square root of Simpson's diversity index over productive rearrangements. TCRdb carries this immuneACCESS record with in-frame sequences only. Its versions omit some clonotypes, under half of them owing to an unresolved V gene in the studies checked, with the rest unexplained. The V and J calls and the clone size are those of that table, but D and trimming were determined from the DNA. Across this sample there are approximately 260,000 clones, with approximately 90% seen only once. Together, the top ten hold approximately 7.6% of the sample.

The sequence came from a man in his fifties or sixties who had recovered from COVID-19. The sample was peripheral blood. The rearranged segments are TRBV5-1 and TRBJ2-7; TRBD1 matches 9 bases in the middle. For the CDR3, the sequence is CASSLGTGREQYV. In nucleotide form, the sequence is TGCGCCAGCAGCTTAGGGACAGGGAGGGAGCAGTACGTC.